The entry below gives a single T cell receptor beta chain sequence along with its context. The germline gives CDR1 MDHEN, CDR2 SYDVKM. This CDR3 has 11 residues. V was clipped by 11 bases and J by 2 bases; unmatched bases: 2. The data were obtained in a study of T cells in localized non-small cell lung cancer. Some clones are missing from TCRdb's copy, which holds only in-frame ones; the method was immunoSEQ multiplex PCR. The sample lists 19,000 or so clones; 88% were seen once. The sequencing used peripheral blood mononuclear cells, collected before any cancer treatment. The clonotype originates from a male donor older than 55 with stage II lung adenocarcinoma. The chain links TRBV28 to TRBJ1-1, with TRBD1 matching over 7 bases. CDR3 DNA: TGTGCCGCAGGGGGTAACACTGAAGCTTTCTTT. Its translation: CAAGGNTEAFF.